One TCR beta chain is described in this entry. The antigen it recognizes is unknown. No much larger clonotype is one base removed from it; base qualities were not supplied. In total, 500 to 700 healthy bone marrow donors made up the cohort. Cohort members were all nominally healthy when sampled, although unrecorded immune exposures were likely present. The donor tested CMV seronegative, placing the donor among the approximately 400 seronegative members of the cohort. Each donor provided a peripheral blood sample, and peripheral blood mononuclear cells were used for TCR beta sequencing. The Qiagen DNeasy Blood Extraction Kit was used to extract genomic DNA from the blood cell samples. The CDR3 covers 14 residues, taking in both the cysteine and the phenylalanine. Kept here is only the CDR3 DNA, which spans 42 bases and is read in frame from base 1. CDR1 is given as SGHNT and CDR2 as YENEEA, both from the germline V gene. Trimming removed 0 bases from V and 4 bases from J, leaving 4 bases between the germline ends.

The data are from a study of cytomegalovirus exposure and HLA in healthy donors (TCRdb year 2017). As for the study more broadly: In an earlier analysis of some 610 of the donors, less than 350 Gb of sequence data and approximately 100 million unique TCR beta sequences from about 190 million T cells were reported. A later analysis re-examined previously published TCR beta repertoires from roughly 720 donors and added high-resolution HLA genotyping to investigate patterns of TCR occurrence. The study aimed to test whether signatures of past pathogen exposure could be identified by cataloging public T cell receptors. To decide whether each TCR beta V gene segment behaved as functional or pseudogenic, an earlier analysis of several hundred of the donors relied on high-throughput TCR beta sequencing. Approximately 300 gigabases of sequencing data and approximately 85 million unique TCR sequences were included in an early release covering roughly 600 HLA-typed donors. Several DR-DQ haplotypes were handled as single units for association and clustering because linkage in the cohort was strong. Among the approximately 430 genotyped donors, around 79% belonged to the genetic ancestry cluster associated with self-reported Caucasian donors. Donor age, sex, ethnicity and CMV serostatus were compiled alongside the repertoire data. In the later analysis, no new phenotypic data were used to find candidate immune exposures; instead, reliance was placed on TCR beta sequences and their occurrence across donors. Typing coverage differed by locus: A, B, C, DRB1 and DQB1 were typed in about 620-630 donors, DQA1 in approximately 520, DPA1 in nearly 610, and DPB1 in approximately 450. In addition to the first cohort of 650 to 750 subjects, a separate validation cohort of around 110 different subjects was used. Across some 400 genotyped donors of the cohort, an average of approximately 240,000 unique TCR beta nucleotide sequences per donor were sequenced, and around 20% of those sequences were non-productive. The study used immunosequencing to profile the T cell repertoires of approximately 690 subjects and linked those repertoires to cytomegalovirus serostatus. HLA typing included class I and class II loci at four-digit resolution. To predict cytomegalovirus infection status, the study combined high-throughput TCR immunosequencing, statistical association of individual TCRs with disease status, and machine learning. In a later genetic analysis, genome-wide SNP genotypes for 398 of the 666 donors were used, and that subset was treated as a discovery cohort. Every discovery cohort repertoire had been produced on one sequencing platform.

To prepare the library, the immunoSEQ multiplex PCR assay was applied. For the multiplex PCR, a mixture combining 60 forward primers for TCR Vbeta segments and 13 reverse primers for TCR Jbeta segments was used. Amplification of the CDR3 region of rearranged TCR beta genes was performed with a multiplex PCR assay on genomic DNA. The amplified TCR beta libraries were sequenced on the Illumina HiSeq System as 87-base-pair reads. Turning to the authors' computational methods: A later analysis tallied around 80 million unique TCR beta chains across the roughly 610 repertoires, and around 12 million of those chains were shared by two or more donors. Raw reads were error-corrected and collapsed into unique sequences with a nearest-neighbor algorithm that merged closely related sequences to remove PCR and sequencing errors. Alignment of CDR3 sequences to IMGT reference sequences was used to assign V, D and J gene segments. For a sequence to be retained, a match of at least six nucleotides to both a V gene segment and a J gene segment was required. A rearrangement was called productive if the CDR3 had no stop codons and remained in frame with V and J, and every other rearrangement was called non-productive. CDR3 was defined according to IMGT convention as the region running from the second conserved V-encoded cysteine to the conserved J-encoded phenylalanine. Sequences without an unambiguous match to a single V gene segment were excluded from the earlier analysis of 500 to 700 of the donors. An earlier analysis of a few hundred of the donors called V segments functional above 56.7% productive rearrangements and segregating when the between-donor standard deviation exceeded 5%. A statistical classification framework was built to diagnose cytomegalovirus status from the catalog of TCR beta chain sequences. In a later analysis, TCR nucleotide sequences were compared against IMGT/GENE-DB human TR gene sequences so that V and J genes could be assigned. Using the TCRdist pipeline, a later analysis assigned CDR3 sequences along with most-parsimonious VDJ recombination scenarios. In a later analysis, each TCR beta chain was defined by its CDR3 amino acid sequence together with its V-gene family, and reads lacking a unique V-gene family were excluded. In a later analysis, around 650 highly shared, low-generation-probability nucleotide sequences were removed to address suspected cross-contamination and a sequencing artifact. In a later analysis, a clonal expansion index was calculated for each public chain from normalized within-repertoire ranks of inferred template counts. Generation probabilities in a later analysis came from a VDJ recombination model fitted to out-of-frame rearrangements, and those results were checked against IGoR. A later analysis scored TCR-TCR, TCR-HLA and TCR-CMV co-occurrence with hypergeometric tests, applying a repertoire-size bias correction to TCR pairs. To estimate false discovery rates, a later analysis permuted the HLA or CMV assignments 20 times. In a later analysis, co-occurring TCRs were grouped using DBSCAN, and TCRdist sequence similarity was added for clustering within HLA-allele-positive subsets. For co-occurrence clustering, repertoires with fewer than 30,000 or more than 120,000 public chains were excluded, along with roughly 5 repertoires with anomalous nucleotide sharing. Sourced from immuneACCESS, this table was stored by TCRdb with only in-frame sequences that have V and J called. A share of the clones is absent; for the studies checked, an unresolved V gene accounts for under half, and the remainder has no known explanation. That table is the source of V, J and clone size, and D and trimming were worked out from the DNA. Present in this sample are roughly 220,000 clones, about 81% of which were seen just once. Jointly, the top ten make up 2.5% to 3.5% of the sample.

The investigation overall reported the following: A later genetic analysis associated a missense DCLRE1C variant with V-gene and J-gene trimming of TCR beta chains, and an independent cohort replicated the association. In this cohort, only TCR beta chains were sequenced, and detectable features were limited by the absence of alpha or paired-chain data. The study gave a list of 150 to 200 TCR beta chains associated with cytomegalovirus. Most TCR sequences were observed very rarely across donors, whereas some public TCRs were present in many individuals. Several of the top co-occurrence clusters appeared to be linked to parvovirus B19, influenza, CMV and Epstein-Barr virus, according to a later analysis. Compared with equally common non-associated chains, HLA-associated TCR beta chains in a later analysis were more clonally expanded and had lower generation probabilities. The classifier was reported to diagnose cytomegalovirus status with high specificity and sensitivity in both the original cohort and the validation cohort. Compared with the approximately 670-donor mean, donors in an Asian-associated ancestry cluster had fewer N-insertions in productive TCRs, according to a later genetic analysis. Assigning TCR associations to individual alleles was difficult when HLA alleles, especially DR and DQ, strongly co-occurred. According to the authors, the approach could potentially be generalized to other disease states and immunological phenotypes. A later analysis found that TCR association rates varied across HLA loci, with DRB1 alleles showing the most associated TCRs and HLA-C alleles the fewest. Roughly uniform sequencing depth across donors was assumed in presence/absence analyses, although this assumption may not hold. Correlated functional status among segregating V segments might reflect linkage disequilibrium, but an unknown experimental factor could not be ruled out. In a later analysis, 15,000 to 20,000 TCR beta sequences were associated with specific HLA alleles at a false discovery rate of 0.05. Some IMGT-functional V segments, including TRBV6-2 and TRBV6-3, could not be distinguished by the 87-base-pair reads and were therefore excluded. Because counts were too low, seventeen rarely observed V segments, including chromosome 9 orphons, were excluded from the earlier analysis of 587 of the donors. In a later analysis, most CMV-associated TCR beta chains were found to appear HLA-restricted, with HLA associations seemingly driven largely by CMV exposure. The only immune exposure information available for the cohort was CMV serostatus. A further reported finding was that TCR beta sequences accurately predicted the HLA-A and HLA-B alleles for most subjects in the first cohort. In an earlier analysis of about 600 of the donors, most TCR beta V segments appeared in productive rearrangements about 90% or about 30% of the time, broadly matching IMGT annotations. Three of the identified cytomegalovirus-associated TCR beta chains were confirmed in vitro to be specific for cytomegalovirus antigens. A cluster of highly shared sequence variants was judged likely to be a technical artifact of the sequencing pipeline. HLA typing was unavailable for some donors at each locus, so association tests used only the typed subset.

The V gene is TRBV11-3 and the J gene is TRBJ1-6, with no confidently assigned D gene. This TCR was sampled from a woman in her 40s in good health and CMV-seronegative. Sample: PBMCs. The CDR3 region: CASSLDSYNSPLHF. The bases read TGTGCCAGCAGCTTAGACAGTTATAATTCACCCCTCCACTTT. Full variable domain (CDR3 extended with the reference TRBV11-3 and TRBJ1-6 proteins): EAGVVQSPRYKIIEKKQPVAFWCNPISGHNTLYWYLQNLGQGPELLIRYENEEAVDDSQLPKDRFSAERLKGVDSTLKIQPAELGDSAVYLCASSLDSYNSPLHFGNGTRLTVT.